This T cell receptor beta chain was recorded in a study of early T cells in non-severe SARS-CoV-2 infection. Study-level points and caveats: VDJdb matching skewed toward anti-spike CD8 responses, missing private and CD4 specificities.

This clonotype showed up many times. Its matching antigen is unknown. The ends lost 0 bases at V and 1 base at J; junction bases unmatched: 8. Germline V gene sequence: CDR1 SGHVS, CDR2 FNYEAQ. This CDR3 is built from 17 residues. Attached unique molecular identifiers marked individual cDNA molecules. MiXCR, run by TCRdb on the 5' RACE reads, gives a single entry per CDR3 protein. The sample has 50,000 or so distinct CDR3 sequences; roughly an eighth are singletons. The sample consisted of whole blood. This rearrangement joins TRBV7-6 to TRBJ2-5; 7 bases fit TRBD1. This sequence originates from an adult who was a healthcare worker with PCR-confirmed SARS-CoV-2 infection or an uninfected control (not recorded which). The CDR3 DNA reads TGTGCCAGCAGCTTAGCGCCCGAGGGGGCATTCCAAGAGACCCAGTACTTC. It yields the protein CASSLAPEGAFQETQYF.